The 3 T cell receptor beta chains below come from one sample, sequenced in a study of T-cell reconstitution after alpha-beta-depleted transplantation in children. During its preparation, the TCRbeta library received unique molecular identifiers. TCRdb ran MiXCR on the PCR reads and lists one entry per CDR3 protein. Of about 640,000 distinct CDR3 sequences listed, around 16% are singletons. Sequences were derived from PBMCs from the stem cell graft donor, sampled from the stem cell graft. The receptors here all came from a human donor who donated a stem cell graft to a child with acute myeloid leukemia.

The genes are TRBV25-1 and TRBJ1-1; no firm D call. The CDR3 length is 13 residues. Per germline, CDR1 MGHDK and CDR2 SYGVNS. Trimming took off 11 bases at V and 4 bases at J, with 17 bases between the two ends. CDR3 sequence reads: CAVAWGEGTEAFF. Here the CDR3 DNA reads TGTGCCGTAGCATGGGGAGAGGGCACTGAAGCTTTCTTT.

The genes are TRBV28 and TRBJ1-2, with no clear D. The V gene lost 6 bases and the J gene lost 0 bases, with 8 bases spanning the gap. The CDR3 spans 13 residues. Germline V gives CDR1 MDHEN, CDR2 SYDVKM. The CDR3 loop is CASRESANYGYTF. The DNA for the CDR3 is TGTGCCAGCAGGGAATCGGCTAACTATGGCTACACCTTC.

This clonotype came up many times. The rearrangement joins TRBV20-1 to TRBJ2-5; 9 bases map to TRBD2. CDR3 length: 16 amino acids. Germline CDR1 is DFQATT and CDR2 is SNEGSKA (reference sequence). The V and J ends lost 1 base and 1 base, in that order; junction bases with no gene match: 7. The DNA for the CDR3 is TGCAGTGCTAGAGCTCGGTCTAGCGGGGCCCAAGAGACCCAGTACTTC. Protein product: CSARARSSGAQETQYF.